Presented here are 32 T cell receptor beta chains from one specimen sequenced in a study of regulatory T cells in long-lasting Graves disease. Described time point: newly diagnosed GD, antithyroid drugs for less than 3 months. PBMC-extracted RNA yielded the TCR library. CDR3 regions were amplified by Arm-PCR using iRepertoire HTBI primers to build TCR beta libraries. TCRdb reprocessed the multiplex PCR reads with MiXCR, giving one entry per CDR3 protein. Of 560,000 or so distinct CDR3 sequences in the sample, roughly 16% are singletons; the top ten hold around 12%. This sample also appeared in a second study, on T cells in Graves' hyperthyroidism and ophthalmopathy.

Sequenced material: peripheral blood mononuclear cells (PBMCs), taken at new diagnosis, from a patient treated with antithyroid drugs. These receptors originate from a man younger than 30 with Graves disease.

There are many counts of this clonotype. The gene calls are TRBV9 and TRBJ2-7; D is ambiguous. Germline-derived CDR1 and CDR2 are SGDLS and YYNGEE. V was pared by 0 bases and J by 3 bases, with 10 bases between. The CDR3 has 14 residues. The CDR3 region has the DNA TGTGCCAGCAGCGTAGGGGCAGGTAACTACGAGCAGTACTTC. This gives the protein CASSVGAGNYEQYF.

The rearrangement links TRBV29-1 to TRBJ1-1, with D perhaps matching TRBD1 (6 bases). V lost 4 bases to trimming and J lost 5 bases, with 11 bases between them. The CDR3 is 12 amino acids. In germline, CDR1 is SQVTM, CDR2 ANQGSEA. The CDR3 DNA reads TGCAGCGTTGCCGAAACAGGGACTGAAGCTTTCTTT. Amino acids: CSVAETGTEAFF.

This clonotype was counted ten times or more. The genes are TRBV6-1 and TRBJ1-1, with D possibly matching TRBD1 (5 bases). CDR1 and CDR2 from the germline V gene are MNHNS and SASEGT. Trimming pared 8 bases from V and 7 bases from J, leaving 11 bases between. CDR3 length equals 11 residues. The CDR3 reads CASGRGGEAFF. DNA for the CDR3: TGTGCCAGCGGTCGGGGGGGTGAAGCTTTCTTT.

Ten or more counts support this clonotype. The chain combines TRBV7-8 with TRBJ2-2; 14 bases line up with TRBD2. With 5 bases clipped from V and 8 bases from J, the junction kept 7 bases outside the gene matches. The CDR3 covers 16 residues. CDR1 is SGHVS and CDR2 is FQNEAQ in the germline V gene. The CDR3 region is CASSGPTSGRGGELFF. The CDR3 DNA sequence: TGTGCCAGCAGCGGCCCGACTAGCGGGAGGGGAGGGGAGCTGTTTTTT.

The chain joins TRBV5-1 to TRBJ2-5; TRBD2 matches 12 bases. CDR3 length: 15 amino acids. Germline CDR1 is SGHRS and CDR2 is YFSETQ. The J segment lost 1 base and the V segment lost 4 bases, leaving 2 bases of the junction unmatched. CDR3 amino acids: CASSRTSGAQETQYF. CDR3 nucleotide sequence: TGCGCCAGCAGCCGGACTAGCGGGGCCCAAGAGACCCAGTACTTC.

Details on this clonotype: Just one base apart from a much larger clone, this may be a read error. V is TRBV30 and J is TRBJ2-3; D uncertain. Looked up from germline, CDR1 is GTSNPN and CDR2 is SVGIG (reference sequence). The length of the CDR3 is 12 residues. The CDR3, as DNA: TGTGCCTGGACGGGTAACACAGATGCGCAGTATTTT. Translation gives CAWTGNTDAQYF.

The chain joins TRBV14 to TRBJ1-1; the D is unclear. The germline CDR1 and CDR2 sequences are SGHDN and FVKESK. Trimming removed 0 bases from V and 1 base from J, with 12 bases in between. The CDR3 consists of 16 residues. The CDR3 DNA follows: TGTGCCAGCAGCCAAGATTTCGGAGGGTGGAACACTGAAGCTTTCTTT. Its translation: CASSQDFGGWNTEAFF.

This clonotype was found many times. The chain employs TRBV29-1 and TRBJ2-7; D not certain. V shed 1 base and J shed 2 bases, with 6 bases lying between them. From germline, CDR1 is SQVTM and CDR2 ANQGSEA. This CDR3 has 12 amino acids. The CDR3 spells CSVEVSAYEQYF. DNA for the CDR3: TGCAGCGTTGAAGTGTCGGCCTACGAGCAGTACTTC.

The table lists this clonotype with many counts. The chain recombines TRBV2 with TRBJ2-5; 7 bases align to TRBD1. The germline gives CDR1 SNHLY, CDR2 FYNNEI. V trimming: 6 bases; J trimming: 5 bases; junction bases outside the gene matches: 9. The CDR3 consists of 14 residues. The CDR3 protein is CASRETGSGETQYF. The CDR3 coding sequence is TGTGCCAGCAGGGAGACAGGGTCGGGTGAGACCCAGTACTTC.

In DNA, the CDR3 is TGTGCCAGCAGTACGCTCACCGGGACACGGAACACTGAAGCTTTCTTT. Translated, it gives CASSTLTGTRNTEAFF. The chain has TRBV27 and TRBJ1-1; tentatively, D is TRBD1 (6 bases). This CDR3 contains 16 residues. The germline gives CDR1 MNHEY, CDR2 SMNVEV (reference sequence). Trimming shortened V by 5 bases and J by 1 base, and 17 bases separated the two germline ends.

A note on this clonotype: A much larger clonotype is one base distant, so this may be a read error. This sequence joins TRBV28 and TRBJ1-2; D ambiguous. Germline lookup yields CDR1 MDHEN and CDR2 SYDVKM. V dropped 8 bases and J dropped 2 bases, with 12 bases sitting between them. The CDR3 extends over 13 amino acids. The CDR3 spells CASLRRENYGYTF. In DNA, the CDR3 is TGTGCCAGCTTGAGACGGGAAAACTATGGCTACACCTTC.

In its sample, this clonotype was seen a few times. The J gene is TRBJ1-5, the V gene TRBV30, with a possible D match to TRBD1 (6 bases). V lost 3 bases and J lost 5, with 8 bases in between. The CDR3 is made up of 12 amino acids. Germline-derived CDR1 and CDR2 are GTSNPN and SVGIG (reference sequence). CDR3 in DNA: TGTGCCTGGAGGAGGGGGGATCAGCCCCAGCATTTT. Protein sequence: CAWRRGDQPQHF.

This clonotype showed up just a few times. The chain uses TRBV28 and TRBJ1-2, with D maybe TRBD1 (5 bases). Trimming pared 6 bases from V and 8 bases from J, leaving 16 bases between. The CDR3 sequence is 13 residues long. The germline gives CDR1 MDHEN, CDR2 SYDVKM. CDR3 region: CASRLRDVEGYTF. In DNA, the CDR3 is TGTGCCAGCAGGCTAAGGGACGTTGAAGGCTACACCTTC.

The chain employs TRBV19 and TRBJ2-4, with D perhaps assigned TRBD1 or TRBD2 (6 bases each). This CDR3 spans 21 amino acids. Germline V lookup: CDR1 LNHDA, CDR2 SQIVND (reference sequence). Trimming removed 3 bases from V and 0 bases from J, with 27 bases in between. In DNA form, the CDR3 reads TGTGCCAGTAGTATTCGGGGATATCCGAGGGAGGACAGATCAGCCAAAAACATTCAGTACTTC. Translating gives CASSIRGYPREDRSAKNIQYF.

This clonotype was detected only once. The rearrangement joins TRBV13 to TRBJ2-7; either TRBD1 or TRBD2 may supply D (5 bases each). CDR1 and CDR2 (germline): PRHDT, FYEKMQ (reference sequence). The CDR3 sequence is 14 residues long. V gave up 4 bases and J gave up 3 bases, with 13 bases separating them. CDR3 protein: CASSYQGAGYEQYF. DNA of the CDR3: TGTGCCAGCAGCTACCAGGGAGCAGGCTACGAGCAGTACTTC.

This rearrangement joins TRBV27 to TRBJ1-6, with D uncertain. V was shortened by 5 bases and J by 14 bases, with 22 bases between the two germline ends. Looked up from germline, CDR1 is MNHEY and CDR2 is SMNVEV (reference sequence). The CDR3 is 15 amino acids. This CDR3 reads CASSLRSSGGQTLHF. The CDR3 DNA sequence: TGTGCCAGCAGTCTAAGGAGCTCTGGAGGTCAAACCCTCCACTTT.

This clonotype has only a few counts. The rearrangement uses TRBV7-9 and TRBJ2-2; D is perhaps TRBD2 (5 bases). V was clipped by 5 bases and J by 6 bases, with 16 bases between them. Germline V gene data show CDR1 as SEHNR and CDR2 as FQNEAQ (reference sequence). This CDR3 comprises 15 residues. CDR3 amino acids: CASSGSGIRSGELFF. As DNA, the CDR3 is TGTGCCAGCAGCGGATCGGGAATTCGGTCCGGGGAGCTGTTTTTT.

In this sample, this clonotype turned up many times. The chain joins TRBV6-1 to TRBJ2-5, with no clear D. The length of the CDR3 is 11 residues. The V end was cut by 6 bases, the J end by 0 bases, with 2 bases between. Germline V gene data show CDR1 as MNHNS and CDR2 as SASEGT. CDR3 protein: CASRNQETQYF. Here the CDR3 DNA reads TGTGCCAGCAGGAACCAAGAGACCCAGTACTTC.

This chain connects TRBV27 to TRBJ2-1, with unresolved D. CDR3 size: 13 residues. The germline CDR1 and CDR2 sequences are MNHEY and SMNVEV (reference sequence). Deletions cut 3 bases from V and 5 bases from J, with 8 bases between. The CDR3 region has the DNA TGTGCCAGCAGTTTGGTCAGAAACAATGAGCAGTTCTTC. This gives the protein CASSLVRNNEQFF.

The chain uses TRBV20-1 and TRBJ2-5; D gene unclear. Per germline, CDR1 DFQATT and CDR2 SNEGSKA (reference sequence). There are 13 residues in the CDR3. V was trimmed by 5 bases and J by 2 bases, leaving 12 bases between them. The CDR3 DNA reads TGCAGTGCTCACCCCACTACTCAAGAGACCCAGTACTTC. This encodes CSAHPTTQETQYF.

The sample holds many counts of this clonotype. The chain employs TRBV27 and TRBJ2-1, with 9 positions matching TRBD2. There are 14 residues in the CDR3. CDR1 MNHEY and CDR2 SMNVEV come from the germline V gene (reference sequence). V lost 7 bases and J lost 7; bases outside the gene matches: 8. CDR3 in DNA: TGTGCCAGCACCCGTAGCGGGAGTAGAAATGAGCAGTTCTTC. Translated, it gives CASTRSGSRNEQFF.

This clonotype is a singleton in its sample. The V gene is TRBV12-3 or TRBV12-4, the J gene TRBJ2-7; 11 bases align to TRBD2. Losses at the gene ends were 7 bases for V and 3 bases for J; bases not matched to a gene: 2. CDR3 size: 13 residues. CDR3 sequence reads: CASTGTSGYEQYF. DNA for the CDR3: TGTGCCAGCACCGGGACTAGCGGCTACGAGCAGTACTTC.

This clonotype came up a few times. This chain connects TRBV4-1 to TRBJ2-5; 10 nucleotides agree with TRBD2. The germline V gene encodes CDR1 MGHRA and CDR2 YSYEKL. The V and J ends lost 2 bases and 1 base, in that order; junction bases with no gene match: 1. CDR3 size: 15 residues. CDR3 sequence: CASSQLAGGQETQYF. The CDR3 nucleotides are TGCGCCAGCAGCCAATTAGCGGGAGGCCAAGAGACCCAGTACTTC.

In this sample, this clonotype turned up a few times. The chain recombines TRBV18 with TRBJ1-2, with 7 bases matching TRBD1. The V gene end was trimmed by 0 bases and the J gene end by 2 bases; junction bases not matched to a gene: 3. CDR3 length equals 15 residues. Germline CDR1 is KGHSH and CDR2 is LQKENI. CDR3 amino acids: CASSPPGQPNYGYTF. The CDR3, as DNA: TGTGCCAGCTCACCACCGGGACAGCCCAACTATGGCTACACCTTC.

This clonotype was recorded many times. This sequence joins TRBV27 and TRBJ1-2, with D perhaps TRBD1 (5 bases). Trimming pared 8 bases from V and 7 bases from J, leaving 17 bases between. From germline, CDR1 is MNHEY and CDR2 SMNVEV (reference sequence). This CDR3 is built from 13 residues. The CDR3 here is CASPGTSGRGYTF. CDR3 nucleotides: TGTGCCAGCCCCGGGACCTCCGGGCGTGGCTACACCTTC.

The chain has TRBV7-2 and TRBJ2-2, with 12 nucleotides matching TRBD2. CDR1 SGHTA and CDR2 FQGNSA come from the germline V gene. V was clipped by 6 bases and J by 4 bases; unmatched bases: 12. This CDR3 contains 18 residues. The CDR3 here is CASRTLVLAGGPTGELFF. CDR3 nucleotide sequence: TGTGCCAGCAGGACATTAGTGCTAGCGGGAGGGCCCACCGGGGAGCTGTTTTTT. Together with reference TRBV7-2 and TRBJ2-2, the CDR3 gives the full variable domain: GAGVSQSPSNKVTEKGKDVELRCDPISGHTALYWYRQSLGQGLEFLIYFQGNSAPDKSGLPSDRFSAERTGGSVSTLTIQRTQQEDSAVYLCASRTLVLAGGPTGELFFGEGSRLTVL.

About this clonotype: A read error is possible here, since a much larger clone lies one base away. The J gene is TRBJ2-7, the V gene TRBV7-9, with TRBD1 identical over 9 bases. V shed 2 bases, J shed 7 bases, and the junction held 9 bases outside the gene matches. The CDR3 runs to 15 residues. CDR1 is SEHNR and CDR2 is FQNEAQ in the germline V gene (reference sequence). Written as DNA, the CDR3 is TGTGCCAGCAGCTTACCCCGGACAGGGGCCAATGAGCAGTACTTC. The encoded protein is CASSLPRTGANEQYF.

This clonotype has at least ten counts. The V and J genes are TRBV27 and TRBJ2-7; 8 positions agree with TRBD1. CDR3 length: 13 amino acids. V was pared by 4 bases and J by 4 bases, with 3 bases of the junction left unmatched. CDR1 MNHEY and CDR2 SMNVEV come from the germline V gene (reference sequence). The chain's CDR3 is CASSSTGAYEQYF. In nucleotides, the CDR3 is TGTGCCAGCAGTTCGACAGGGGCGTACGAGCAGTACTTC.

The rearrangement links TRBV7-6 to TRBJ2-1, with D tentatively TRBD1 (6 bases). The length of the CDR3 is 16 residues. CDR1 is SGHVS, CDR2 FNYEAQ, per germline. V was clipped by 5 bases and J by 5 bases, with 19 bases between them. The chain's CDR3 is CASSGKRTVADNEQFF. The CDR3, as DNA: TGTGCCAGCAGCGGCAAGCGGACAGTTGCCGACAATGAGCAGTTCTTC.

This clonotype has a handful of counts. The chain has TRBV7-8 and TRBJ2-1; 8 bases are shared with TRBD1. The CDR3 is 22 residues long. In germline, CDR1 is SGHVS, CDR2 FQNEAQ. V lost 6 bases, J lost 7 bases, and 32 bases stayed unmatched. The CDR3 spells CASRRAPRHETGVIGGGNEQFF. In DNA, the CDR3 is TGTGCCAGCAGGCGAGCACCCAGGCACGAGACAGGGGTTATCGGCGGTGGGAATGAGCAGTTCTTC.

This clonotype was seen repeatedly, ten times or more. This chain joins TRBV3-1 and TRBJ2-1; TRBD2 matches at 11 bases. The CDR3 has 16 residues. The germline CDR1 and CDR2 sequences are LGHDT and YNNKEL (reference sequence). After removal of 6 bases from V and 4 bases from J, the junction contained 8 bases not matched to a gene. The CDR3 DNA reads as TGTGCCAGCAGTCGCTTGACTAGCGGGGATTACAATGAGCAGTTCTTC. Encoded protein: CASSRLTSGDYNEQFF.

The gene calls are TRBV5-1 and TRBJ2-5, with 11 bases matching TRBD2. The germline V gene has CDR1 SGHRS and CDR2 YFSETQ. This CDR3 has 15 amino acids. V shed 0 bases and J 3 bases; nucleotides not matched to a gene: 1. The CDR3 nucleotides are TGCGCCAGCAGCTTGGTGACTAGCGGGAAAGAGACCCAGTACTTC. This codes for CASSLVTSGKETQYF.